The 21 T cell receptor beta chains given below trace back to one sample, sequenced in a study of CDR3 diversity in severe acne. MiXCR, applied by TCRdb to the PCR reads, yields one record per CDR3 protein. Here the sample spans about 76,000 distinct CDR3 sequences, around 53% being singletons. The sequenced sample consisted of blood. Source of these receptors: a male donor in good health, without acne.

This clonotype was seen repeatedly, ten times or more. This chain joins TRBV18 and TRBJ1-1; TRBD1 agrees at 7 bases. Per germline, CDR1 KGHSH and CDR2 LQKENI. V shed 1 base, J shed 6 bases, and the junction held 8 bases outside the gene matches. The CDR3 totals 15 residues. CDR3 sequence: CASSPRNDRDAEAFF. Written as DNA, the CDR3 is TGTGCCAGCTCACCACGCAATGACAGGGACGCTGAAGCTTTCTTT.

This chain joins TRBV5-1 and TRBJ1-1, with D uncertain. The germline V gene has CDR1 SGHRS and CDR2 YFSETQ. The CDR3 is 14 amino acids. The V end lost 1 base, the J end lost 0 bases, and 7 bases lay between the germline ends. Here the CDR3 reads CASSLSGMNTEAFF. The CDR3 DNA follows: TGCGCCAGCAGCTTGAGTGGGATGAACACTGAAGCTTTCTTT.

CDR3 protein: CASSYSTGPEQYF. CDR3 sequence (DNA): TGTGCCAGCAGTTACTCGACAGGGCCCGAGCAGTACTTC. The chain recombines TRBV6-6 with TRBJ2-7, with TRBD1 matching over 7 bases. Germline V gene sequence: CDR1 MNHNY, CDR2 SVGAGI (reference sequence). This CDR3 comprises 13 residues. J lost 6 bases, V lost 0 bases, and 2 bases had no gene match.

There are many counts of this clonotype. This chain uses TRBV20-1 with TRBJ1-6; 8 positions match TRBD1. CDR1 and CDR2 (germline): DFQATT, SNEGSKA (reference sequence). The CDR3 is made up of 13 amino acids. The V segment lost 7 bases and the J segment 8 bases; nucleotides outside the gene matches: 7. CDR3 region: CSGKTGEDSPLHF. CDR3 nucleotides: TGCAGTGGCAAGACAGGGGAGGATTCACCCCTCCACTTT.

As to this clonotype: The junction departs from the called germline gene at one end, perhaps through a read error. The chain employs TRBV12-5 and TRBJ2-3; 11 bases are a match to TRBD2. Per germline, CDR1 LGHNT and CDR2 FRNRAP. The CDR3 has 15 residues. The CDR3 coding sequence is TGTGCTAGTGTCCCGTTAGCGGGGGGGGCCTACGAGCAGTGTTTT. This encodes CASVPLAGGAYEQCF.

The genes are TRBV20-1 and TRBJ2-3; D ambiguous. Germline-derived CDR1 and CDR2 are DFQATT and SNEGSKA (reference sequence). Trimming shortened V by 2 bases and J by 6 bases, and 9 bases separated the two germline ends. This CDR3 contains 12 residues. The chain's CDR3 is CSARPVADTQYF. CDR3 nucleotide sequence: TGCAGTGCTAGACCCGTCGCGGATACGCAGTATTTT.

As for this clonotype: One end of the junction fails to match germline, which may point to a read error. This chain uses TRBV15 with TRBJ2-7; D unclear. CDR3 length equals 14 residues. Germline V CDR1 and CDR2: LNHNV, YYDKDF (reference sequence). The DNA of the CDR3 is TGTGCCACCAGCAGAGATCCCACTGGCTACGGGCAGTACTTC. Encoded protein: CATSRDPTGYGQYF.

This clonotype is medium-sized. The J gene is TRBJ1-5, the V gene TRBV10-1; D is unresolved. V was clipped by 7 bases and J by 7 bases, with 8 bases between them. Germline assignment: CDR1 WNHNN and CDR2 SYGVQD (reference sequence). This CDR3 spans 11 amino acids. CDR3 protein: CASMGIQPQHF. As DNA, the CDR3 is TGCGCCAGCATGGGTATCCAGCCCCAGCATTTT.

V usage is TRBV20-1 and J usage is TRBJ1-3; tentatively, D is TRBD1 (5 bases). V lost 0 bases and J lost 2, with 8 bases in between. CDR1 and CDR2 from the germline V gene are DFQATT and SNEGSKA (reference sequence). The CDR3 is made up of 14 amino acids. CDR3 nucleotide sequence: TGCAGTGCTAGAGAGGCGGGGGCTGGAAACACCATATATTTT. This encodes CSAREAGAGNTIYF.

The chain uses TRBV24-1 and TRBJ2-3; a possible D gene is TRBD1 (5 bases). The V end was cut by 4 bases, the J end by 0 bases, with 16 bases between. The CDR3 covers 17 residues. The germline gives CDR1 KGHDR, CDR2 SFDVKD. The CDR3 nucleotides are TGTGCCACCAGTGACGCAACGGCAGGGAAGAGCACAGATACGCAGTATTTT. Its protein product is CATSDATAGKSTDTQYF.

The chain joins TRBV29-1 to TRBJ2-7, with 8 nucleotides matching TRBD1. The CDR3 loop spans 14 amino acids. Looked up from germline, CDR1 is SQVTM and CDR2 is ANQGSEA. V trimming: 6 bases; J trimming: 1 base; junction bases outside the gene matches: 8. This CDR3 reads CSVTNRDRSYEQYF. As DNA, the CDR3 is TGCAGCGTGACCAACCGGGACAGGTCCTACGAGCAGTACTTC.

This clonotype showed up just once. V is TRBV9 and J is TRBJ2-1, with TRBD1 identical over 7 bases. The CDR3 is made up of 14 amino acids. CDR1 and CDR2 from the germline V gene are SGDLS and YYNGEE. Trimming at V came to 3 bases and at J to 9 bases, leaving 9 bases not matched to a gene. CDR3 nucleotide sequence: TGTGCCAGCAGCGCGCCGGACAGGAACACTGAGCAGTTCTTC. Residues: CASSAPDRNTEQFF.

As to this clonotype: At one end the junction does not follow the germline gene, possibly because of a read error. The chain recombines TRBV5-1 with TRBJ1-2; 7 nucleotides line up with TRBD1. From germline, CDR1 is SGHRS and CDR2 YFSETQ. This CDR3 spans 14 amino acids. In DNA form, the CDR3 reads TGCGCCAGCAGCAGCCTACAGGGGAGTGATGGCTACGCCTTC. Translation gives CASSSLQGSDGYAF.

This clonotype was detected only a few times. The chain recombines TRBV20-1 with TRBJ1-1; no clear D. Germline CDR1 is DFQATT and CDR2 is SNEGSKA (reference sequence). The CDR3 totals 11 residues. V dropped 7 bases and J dropped 1 base, with 7 bases sitting between them. CDR3 coding DNA: TGCAGTGTGGGCAAGAACACTGAAGCTTTCTTT. Amino acids: CSVGKNTEAFF.

The chain is built from TRBV20-1 and TRBJ1-1; D uncertain. The germline V gene has CDR1 DFQATT and CDR2 SNEGSKA (reference sequence). The CDR3 runs 12 residues. The CDR3 is CRVRDGNTEAFF. Written as DNA, the CDR3 is TGCAGGGTCCGTGACGGGAACACTGAAGCTTTCTTT.

Comments on this clonotype: The CDR3 does not close with the conserved phenylalanine or tryptophan, likely indicating a read error. The chain links TRBV29-1 to TRBJ1-1; no reliable D call. CDR1 and CDR2 (germline): SQVTM, ANQGSEA. The length of the CDR3 is 13 residues. Trimming cost V 6 bases and J 10 bases, with 21 bases left between them. The CDR3 loop reads CSVVRTVDSGAFL. The DNA of the CDR3 is TGCAGCGTAGTCCGGACGGTGGATTCAGGAGCTTTCCTT.

The chain recombines TRBV12-3 or TRBV12-4 with TRBJ1-1; D is perhaps TRBD1 (5 bases). Trimming left V 3 bases short and J 4 bases short, with 15 bases between. CDR3 size: 15 residues. This CDR3 is CASSFPQGLSTEAFF. The CDR3 nucleotides are TGTGCCAGCAGTTTCCCCCAGGGTCTCAGCACTGAAGCTTTCTTT.

This sequence joins TRBV7-2 and TRBJ2-5, with D possibly TRBD2 on 5 matching bases. TRBJ2-1 matches the DNA end more closely, so the J call is doubtful. The CDR3 consists of 13 residues. Germline values: CDR1 SGHTA, CDR2 FQGNSA. CDR3 nucleotide sequence: TGTGCCAGCAGCTTAAGTTTAGCGAATGAGCAGTTCTTC. It encodes CASSLSLANEQFF.

The rearrangement uses TRBV19 and TRBJ2-5; D not resolved. Germline CDR1 and CDR2: LNHDA and SQIVND (reference sequence). This CDR3 has 15 residues. Trimming took off 4 bases at V and 2 bases at J, with 14 bases between the two ends. DNA of the CDR3: TGTGCCAGTAGTACCGTTCGGACGGCTCAAGAGACCCAGTACTTC. It encodes CASSTVRTAQETQYF.

This clonotype turned up a few times. This sequence joins TRBV20-1 and TRBJ1-2; D is uncertain. Deletions cut 0 bases from V and 4 bases from J, with 12 bases between. Per the germline V gene, CDR1 is DFQATT and CDR2 is SNEGSKA (reference sequence). There are 14 residues in the CDR3. CDR3 loop: CSARDPKSPYGYTF. DNA for the CDR3: TGCAGTGCTAGAGATCCTAAGTCACCCTATGGCTACACCTTC.

The chain recombines TRBV7-6 with TRBJ2-7; D may be TRBD2 (7 bases). The V and J ends lost 11 bases and 4 bases respectively, with 15 bases between them. The CDR3 consists of 12 residues. Germline V gives CDR1 SGHVS, CDR2 FNYEAQ. CDR3 residues: CAGGGGGYEQYF. CDR3 nucleotide sequence: TGTGCCGGGGGGGGGGGCGGGTACGAGCAGTACTTC.